This T cell receptor (beta chain) is from a study of blood T cell repertoires in COVID-19. TCRdb's table, derived via immunoSEQ multiplex PCR, lists solely in-frame clones and lacks some. The sample lists roughly 32,000 clones; around 87% were seen once. With V trimmed by 4 bases and J by 5 bases, 5 bases remained unmatched. The CDR3 extends over 16 amino acids. Germline-derived CDR1 and CDR2 are SGHAT and FQNNGV. The chain links TRBV11-2 to TRBJ2-3; the match to TRBD2 covers 14 bases. Sequenced input: peripheral blood. The source is a man in his sixties with active COVID-19. CDR3 region: CASSSPTSGRVDTQYF. The DNA for the CDR3 is TGTGCCAGCAGCTCGCCGACTAGCGGGAGGGTAGATACGCAGTATTTT.